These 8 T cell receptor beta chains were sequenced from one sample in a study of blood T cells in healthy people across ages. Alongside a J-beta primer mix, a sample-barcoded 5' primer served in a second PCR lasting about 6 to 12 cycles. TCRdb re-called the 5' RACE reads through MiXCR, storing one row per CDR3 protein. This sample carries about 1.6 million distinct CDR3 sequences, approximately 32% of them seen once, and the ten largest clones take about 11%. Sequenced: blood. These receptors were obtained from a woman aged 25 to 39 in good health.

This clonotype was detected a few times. CDR3 protein: CASGSRQDEQFF. Here the CDR3 DNA reads TGTGCTAGTGGTTCACGGCAGGATGAGCAGTTCTTC. The V call is TRBV12-5, the J call TRBJ2-1, with D unclear. Trimming shortened V by 4 bases and J by 8 bases, and 9 bases separated the two germline ends. Germline V gene lookup returns CDR1 LGHNT and CDR2 FRNRAP. CDR3 length: 12 amino acids.

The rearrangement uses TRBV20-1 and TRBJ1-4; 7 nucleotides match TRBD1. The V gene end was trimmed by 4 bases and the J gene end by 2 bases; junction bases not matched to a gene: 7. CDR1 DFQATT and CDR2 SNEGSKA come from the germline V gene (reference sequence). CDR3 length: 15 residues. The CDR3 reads CSATGGAATNEKLFF. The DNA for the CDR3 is TGCAGTGCTACAGGGGGGGCGGCGACTAATGAAAAACTGTTTTTT.

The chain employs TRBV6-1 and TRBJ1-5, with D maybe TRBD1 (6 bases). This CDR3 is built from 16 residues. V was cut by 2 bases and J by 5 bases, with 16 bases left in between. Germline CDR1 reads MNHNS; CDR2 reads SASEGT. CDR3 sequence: CASSEYWDGGDQPQHF. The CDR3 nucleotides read TGTGCCAGCAGTGAATATTGGGACGGGGGCGATCAGCCCCAGCATTTT.

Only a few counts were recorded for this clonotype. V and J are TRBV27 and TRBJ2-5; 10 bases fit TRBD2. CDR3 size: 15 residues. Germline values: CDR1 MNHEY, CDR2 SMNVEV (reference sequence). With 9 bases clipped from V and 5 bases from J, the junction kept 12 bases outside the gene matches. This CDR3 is CASNQRGGPWETQYF. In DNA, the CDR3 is TGTGCCAGTAACCAGCGGGGGGGCCCGTGGGAGACCCAGTACTTC.

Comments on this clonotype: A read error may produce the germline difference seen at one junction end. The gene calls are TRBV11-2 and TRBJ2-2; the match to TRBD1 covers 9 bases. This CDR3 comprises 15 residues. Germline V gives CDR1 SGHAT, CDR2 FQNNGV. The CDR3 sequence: CAGSPKGTGSGELFF. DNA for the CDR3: TGTGCCGGCAGCCCTAAGGGGACAGGGTCCGGGGAGCTGTTTTTT. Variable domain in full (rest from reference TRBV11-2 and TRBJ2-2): EAGVAQSPRYKIIEKRQSVAFWCNPISGHATLYWYQQILGQGPKLLIQFQNNGVVDDSQLPKDRFSAERLKGVDSTLKIQPAKLEDSAVYLCAGSPKGTGSGELFFGEGSRLTVL.

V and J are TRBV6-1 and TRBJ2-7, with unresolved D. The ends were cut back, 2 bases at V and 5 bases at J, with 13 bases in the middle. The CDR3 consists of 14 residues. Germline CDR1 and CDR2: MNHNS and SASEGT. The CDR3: CASSERFLGHEQYF. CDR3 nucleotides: TGTGCCAGCAGTGAAAGGTTTTTAGGACACGAGCAGTACTTC.

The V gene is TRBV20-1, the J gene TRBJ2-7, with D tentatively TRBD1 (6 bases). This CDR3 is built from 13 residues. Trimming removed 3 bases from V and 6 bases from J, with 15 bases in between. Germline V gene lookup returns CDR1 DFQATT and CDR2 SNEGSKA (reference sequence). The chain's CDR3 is CSARAQGFSEQYF. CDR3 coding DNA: TGCAGTGCTAGGGCGCAGGGGTTCTCCGAGCAGTACTTC.

CDR3 coding DNA: TGCAGTGCTAGAGAGCCACTAATCAATTCACCCCTCCACTTT. Residues: CSAREPLINSPLHF. This chain links TRBV20-1 with TRBJ1-6; D uncertain. Trimming took 0 bases from V and 7 from J, leaving 10 bases between them. Germline V gene data show CDR1 as DFQATT and CDR2 as SNEGSKA (reference sequence). This CDR3 is 14 amino acids long.